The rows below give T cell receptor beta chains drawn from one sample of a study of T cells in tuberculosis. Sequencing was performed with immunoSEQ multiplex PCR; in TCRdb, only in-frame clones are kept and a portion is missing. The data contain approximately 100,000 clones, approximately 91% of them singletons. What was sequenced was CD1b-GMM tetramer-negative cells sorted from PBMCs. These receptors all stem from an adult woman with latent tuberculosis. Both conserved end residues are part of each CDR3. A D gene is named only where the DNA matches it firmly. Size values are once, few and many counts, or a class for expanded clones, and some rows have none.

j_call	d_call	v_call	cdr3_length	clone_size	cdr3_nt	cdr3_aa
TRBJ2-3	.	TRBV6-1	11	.	TGTGCCAGCACCTACACAGATACGCAGTATTTT	CASTYTDTQYF
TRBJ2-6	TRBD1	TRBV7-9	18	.	TGTGCCAGCAGCCCAGGGGACAGGCGATACTCTGGGGCCAACGTCCTGACTTTC	CASSPGDRRYSGANVLTF
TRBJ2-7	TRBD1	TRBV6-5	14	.	TGTGCCAGCAGCAGGGAACAGGGGGCTTACGAGCAGTACTTC	CASSREQGAYEQYF
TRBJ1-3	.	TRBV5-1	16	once	TGCGCCAGCAGCACAAGGACTCTACGCTCTGGAAACACCATATATTTT	CASSTRTLRSGNTIYF
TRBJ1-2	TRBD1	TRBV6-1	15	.	TGTGCCAGCAGTGAAATCGGCAGGGGGCATTATGGCTACACCTTC	CASSEIGRGHYGYTF
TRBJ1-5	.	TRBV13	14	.	TGTGCCAGCAGCTCCCGACAGGGCAATCAGCCCCAGCATTTT	CASSSRQGNQPQHF
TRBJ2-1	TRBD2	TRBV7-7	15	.	TGTGCTAGCAGCTTAGAAGCGGGGGGTTACAATGAGCAGTTCTTC	CASSLEAGGYNEQFF
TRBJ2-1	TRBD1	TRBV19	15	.	TGTGCCAGTAGACTCGGGACAGGGTCTTACAATGAGCAGTTCTTC	CASRLGTGSYNEQFF
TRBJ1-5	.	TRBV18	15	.	TGTGCCAGCTCACCGGGGAGGGTTTGGAATCAGCCCCAGCATTTT	CASSPGRVWNQPQHF
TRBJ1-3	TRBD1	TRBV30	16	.	TGTGCCAGAGAGGACCCGGACAGGAGCTCTGGAAACACCATATATTTT	CAREDPDRSSGNTIYF
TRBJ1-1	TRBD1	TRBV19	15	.	TGTGCCAGTAGAAGTGCAGGGGGCATGAACACTGAAGCTTTCTTT	CASRSAGGMNTEAFF
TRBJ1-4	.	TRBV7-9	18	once	TGTGCCAGCAGCTTAGATGGTACAGGGTGGGGAACTAATGAAAAACTGTTTTTT	CASSLDGTGWGTNEKLFF
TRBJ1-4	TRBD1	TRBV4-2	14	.	TGTGCCAGCAGCCAAGGGGACAGGGATGAAAAACTGTTTTTT	CASSQGDRDEKLFF
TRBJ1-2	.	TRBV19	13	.	TGTGCCAGTAGTACCGAAGGGGGTCTGGGCTACACCTTC	CASSTEGGLGYTF